The T cell receptor (beta chain) under discussion was sequenced for a study of cytomegalovirus exposure and HLA in healthy donors. Study details: Among roughly 190 million T cells, an earlier analysis found about 110 million unique TCR beta sequences. Whole-study results and caveats: CMV serostatus alone was available as immune exposure information. Later on, an analysis tied around 17,000 TCR beta sequences to HLA alleles at 0.05 false discovery rate.

PCR amplification relied on 60 Vbeta primers (plus 13 Jbeta primers). As handled by the study authors: Roughly 12 million of tens of millions of unique TCR beta chains were shared, per a later count. Profiling relied on immunoSEQ multiplex PCR, and the TCRdb table lists in-frame clones only, not all of them. The V and J calls and clone size come from that table; D and trimming were worked out from the DNA. This sample has 150,000 or so clones, with roughly four fifths found just once. About this clone: As yet, its antigen is unknown.

This CDR3 spans 12 amino acids. CDR1 is SGHNT, CDR2 YYREEE, per germline (reference sequence). Deletions cut 5 bases from V and 5 bases from J, with 11 bases between. The chain couples TRBV5-4 to TRBJ2-7; D might be TRBD2 (5 bases). This sequence was found in a man aged 50-60 years in good health and CMV-seropositive. The sequencing input was PBMCs. The CDR3 region is CASRWGAHEQYF. The CDR3 bases are TGTGCCAGCAGGTGGGGAGCCCACGAGCAGTACTTC.